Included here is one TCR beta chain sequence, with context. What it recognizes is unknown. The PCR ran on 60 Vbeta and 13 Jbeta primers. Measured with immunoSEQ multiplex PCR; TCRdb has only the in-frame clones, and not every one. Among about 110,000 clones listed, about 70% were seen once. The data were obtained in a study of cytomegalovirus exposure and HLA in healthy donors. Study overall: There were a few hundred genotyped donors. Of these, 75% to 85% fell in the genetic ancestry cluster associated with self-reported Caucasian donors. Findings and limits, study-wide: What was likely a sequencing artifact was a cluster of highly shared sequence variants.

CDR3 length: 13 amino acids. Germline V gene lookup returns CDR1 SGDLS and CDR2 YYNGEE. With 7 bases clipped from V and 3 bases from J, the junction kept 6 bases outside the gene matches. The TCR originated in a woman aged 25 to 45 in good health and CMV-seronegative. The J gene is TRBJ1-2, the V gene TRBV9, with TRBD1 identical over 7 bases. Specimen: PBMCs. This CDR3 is CASASGQDYGYTF. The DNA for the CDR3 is TGTGCCAGCGCCTCAGGACAGGACTATGGCTACACCTTC.